The 14 T cell receptor beta chains below come from one sample, sequenced in a study of human versus mouse CDR3 diversity and MHC coevolution. TCRdb keeps only in-frame clones here, not all; method: immunoSEQ multiplex PCR. The data show about 83,000 clones, around 90% seen once. The sequenced sample was naive CD4+ T cells from blood. Subset specified: CD45RO-negative CD62L-positive naive CD4 T cells. Receptors were obtained from a person between 25 and 69 years old in good health.

This chain uses TRBV28 with TRBJ1-4; TRBD1 matches 7 bases. Germline assignment: CDR1 MDHEN and CDR2 SYDVKM. The CDR3 is 16 residues long. V lost 4 bases, J lost 4 bases, and 9 bases stayed unmatched. In DNA form, the CDR3 reads TGTGCCAGCAGTTCACATAACAGGGGTTATAATGAAAAACTGTTTTTT. Amino acids: CASSSHNRGYNEKLFF. Full variable domain (missing parts from reference TRBV28 and TRBJ1-4): DVKVTQSSRYLVKRTGEKVFLECVQDMDHENMFWYRQDPGLGLRLIYFSYDVKMKEKGDIPEGYSVSREKKERFSLILESASTNQTSMYLCASSSHNRGYNEKLFFGSGTQLSVL.

This chain uses TRBV30 with TRBJ1-2; TRBD1 matches 7 bases. The germline CDR1 and CDR2 sequences are GTSNPN and SVGIG (reference sequence). J gave up 4 bases and V 4 bases, and 0 bases lay outside the gene matches. CDR3 length: 11 amino acids. The CDR3 DNA follows: TGTGCCTGGACAGGGGGCTATGGCTACACCTTC. Translation gives CAWTGGYGYTF. Complete variable domain (other parts from reference TRBV30 and TRBJ1-2): SQTIHQWPATLVQPVGSPLSLECTVEGTSNPNLYWYRQAAGRGLQLLFYSVGIGQISSEVPQNLSASRPQDRQFILSSKKLLLSDSGFYLCAWTGGYGYTFGSGTRLTVV.

This clone showed up just once. This rearrangement joins TRBV10-3 to TRBJ2-1, with 13 bases aligning to TRBD2. CDR1 ENHRY and CDR2 SYGVKD come from the germline V gene. The length of the CDR3 is 15 residues. The V segment lost 8 bases and the J segment 7 bases; nucleotides outside the gene matches: 8. The CDR3 sequence is CAIGQTSGRFNEQFF. Written as DNA, the CDR3 is TGTGCCATCGGCCAGACTAGCGGGAGGTTTAATGAGCAGTTCTTC.

This chain links TRBV2 with TRBJ2-7, with 7 bases lining up with TRBD2. Germline-derived CDR1 and CDR2 are SNHLY and FYNNEI. The CDR3 consists of 13 residues. V lost 4 bases to trimming and J lost 4 bases; unmatched junction nucleotides: 4. The CDR3 DNA is TGTGCCAGCAGTGTGGAGCGGGAATACGAGCAGTACTTC. Encoded protein: CASSVEREYEQYF. The variable domain in full, with the rest retrieved from reference TRBV2 and TRBJ2-7, is EPEVTQTPSHQVTQMGQEVILRCVPISNHLYFYWYRQILGQKVEFLVSFYNNEISEKSEIFDDQFSVERPDGSNFTLKIRSTKLEDSAMYFCASSVEREYEQYFGPGTRLTVT.

This chain links TRBV11-2 with TRBJ2-5, with D possibly matching TRBD1 (5 bases). The V and J ends lost 1 base and 9 bases respectively, with 15 bases between them. The germline gives CDR1 SGHAT, CDR2 FQNNGV. CDR3 length equals 14 residues. CDR3 DNA: TGTGCCAGCAGCTTAGTCCCAGGGAAGAGATCCCAGTACTTC. Translation: CASSLVPGKRSQYF.

The chain has TRBV2 and TRBJ2-5, with TRBD1 as a possible D gene (5 bases). CDR3 length: 13 amino acids. Germline lookup yields CDR1 SNHLY and CDR2 FYNNEI. The ends were cut back, 4 bases at V and 1 base at J, with 7 bases in the middle. In DNA form, the CDR3 reads TGTGCCAGCAGTGGACAGACCCAAGAGACCCAGTACTTC. It translates to CASSGQTQETQYF. The full variable domain, rest sourced from reference TRBV2 and TRBJ2-5, is EPEVTQTPSHQVTQMGQEVILRCVPISNHLYFYWYRQILGQKVEFLVSFYNNEISEKSEIFDDQFSVERPDGSNFTLKIRSTKLEDSAMYFCASSGQTQETQYFGPGTRLLVL.

This clone has a single count. CDR3 bases: TGTGCCAGCTCACCACCGGTCGGGACAGGGAACTACAATGAGCAGTTCTTC. This sequence encodes CASSPPVGTGNYNEQFF. V usage is TRBV18 and J usage is TRBJ2-1, with TRBD1 matching 9 bases. The germline gives CDR1 KGHSH, CDR2 LQKENI. V shed 0 bases, J shed 3 bases, and the junction held 6 bases outside the gene matches. The CDR3 extends over 17 amino acids.

The J gene is TRBJ2-3, the V gene TRBV15; 9 bases agree with TRBD1. CDR3 length equals 16 residues. Trimming took 4 bases from V and 6 from J; bases not matched to a gene: 11. Germline V gene sequence: CDR1 LNHNV, CDR2 YYDKDF (reference sequence). The CDR3 sequence: CATSTGPGQGLDTQYF. The CDR3 nucleotides read TGTGCCACCAGCACGGGTCCGGGACAGGGACTGGATACGCAGTATTTT.

The chain carries TRBV10-3 and TRBJ2-2; 11 nucleotides agree with TRBD1. Trimming took 6 bases from V and 1 from J; bases not matched to a gene: 1. The CDR3 covers 15 residues. From germline, CDR1 is ENHRY and CDR2 SYGVKD. The CDR3: CAIRDRGRNTGELFF. Here the CDR3 DNA reads TGTGCCATCAGGGACAGGGGGCGGAACACCGGGGAGCTGTTTTTT.

The V gene is TRBV27, the J gene TRBJ1-2, with D perhaps TRBD1 (5 bases). Per the germline V gene, CDR1 is MNHEY and CDR2 is SMNVEV (reference sequence). The CDR3 sequence is 12 residues long. Trimming pared 5 bases from V and 7 bases from J, leaving 11 bases between. The CDR3 DNA follows: TGTGCCAGCAGTGGCCAGGGTGGTGGCTACACCTTC. Translation: CASSGQGGGYTF.

The chain carries TRBV2 and TRBJ1-2; 8 bases are a match to TRBD1. The CDR3 is made up of 13 amino acids. V was clipped by 4 bases and J by 7 bases; unmatched bases: 5. The germline gives CDR1 SNHLY, CDR2 FYNNEI. The CDR3 loop reads CASSVLGQGGYTF. CDR3 DNA: TGTGCCAGCAGTGTATTAGGACAGGGTGGCTACACCTTC.

The chain couples TRBV5-1 to TRBJ2-5; a possible D gene is TRBD1 (6 bases). CDR3 size: 14 residues. Germline CDR1 SGHRS, CDR2 YFSETQ. V was clipped by 4 bases and J by 5 bases, with 15 bases between them. The CDR3 sequence: CASSQPGTPETQYF. The CDR3 nucleotides read TGCGCCAGCAGCCAACCCGGGACACCCGAGACCCAGTACTTC.

CDR3 bases: TGTGCCAGCAGTGGACCCCTGGGACAGTCTCGCAATCAGCCCCAGCATTTT. It yields the protein CASSGPLGQSRNQPQHF. The rearrangement joins TRBV2 to TRBJ1-5, with TRBD1 matching over 7 bases. The CDR3 extends over 17 amino acids. The trim removed 4 bases at V and 2 bases at J, leaving 11 bases unmatched. Germline CDR1 is SNHLY and CDR2 is FYNNEI.

The chain recombines TRBV4-2 with TRBJ1-2, with 10 bases fitting TRBD1. V lost 0 bases and J lost 6; bases outside the gene matches: 4. CDR3 length equals 15 residues. CDR1 is LGHNA and CDR2 is YNFKEQ in the germline V gene. DNA for the CDR3: TGTGCCAGCAGCCAAGAGGGGGGACAGGGGAATGGCTACACCTTC. It translates to CASSQEGGQGNGYTF.